This TCR beta chain was sequenced for a study of blood T cell repertoires in COVID-19. TCRdb's copy holds only in-frame clones and misses some; the assay was immunoSEQ multiplex PCR. The table records around 57,000 clones, 85% to 95% of them present only once. Germline loops: CDR1 SGHTA, CDR2 FQGNSA. Losses at the gene ends were 3 bases for V and 2 bases for J; bases not matched to a gene: 8. The CDR3 extends over 16 amino acids. Sequencing used peripheral blood. The sequence was collected from a man in his forties or fifties with acute or convalescent COVID-19. This chain links TRBV7-2 with TRBJ2-5, with 8 positions matching TRBD2. CDR3 in amino acids: CASSFIAGQRQETQYF. CDR3 bases: TGTGCCAGCAGCTTCATAGCGGGGCAGAGACAAGAGACCCAGTACTTC.